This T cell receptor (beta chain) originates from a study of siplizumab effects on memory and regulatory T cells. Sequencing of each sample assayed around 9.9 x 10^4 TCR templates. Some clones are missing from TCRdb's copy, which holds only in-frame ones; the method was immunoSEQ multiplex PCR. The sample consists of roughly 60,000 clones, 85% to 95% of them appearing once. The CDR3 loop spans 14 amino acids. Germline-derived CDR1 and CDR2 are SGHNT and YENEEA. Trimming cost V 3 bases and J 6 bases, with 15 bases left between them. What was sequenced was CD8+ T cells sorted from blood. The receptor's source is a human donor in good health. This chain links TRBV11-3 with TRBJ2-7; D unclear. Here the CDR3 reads CASSFDLEYREQYF. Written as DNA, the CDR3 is TGTGCCAGCAGCTTCGATTTGGAGTACCGCGAGCAGTACTTC.